This is a list of T cell receptor beta chains from one sample in a study of untreated major depressive disorder. This table comes from immunoSEQ multiplex PCR, and its TCRdb copy is limited to in-frame clones, with some not included. The sample comprises under 15,000 clones, 75% to 95% of which are singletons, and about 1.5% rests with the top ten. Material for sequencing was CD4+ T cells from PBMCs. The receptors here all came from a woman aged 30 to 39 with major depressive disorder. Both conserved end residues are part of each CDR3. Size is omitted from some rows. Given values are once, few, many or a class for expanded clones.

V	J	size	CDR3
TRBV30	TRBJ2-7	NA	CAWSVGGLDYEQYF
TRBV6-5	TRBJ2-7	NA	CASSYDLYHEQYF
TRBV6-1	TRBJ1-5	NA	CASRGTTDPGQPQHF
TRBV9	TRBJ2-7	NA	CASSVFKEGSEQYF
TRBV11-3	TRBJ1-4	NA	CASKGATNEKLFF
TRBV4-1	TRBJ2-1	NA	CASSQEGAATYNEQFF
TRBV7-2	TRBJ1-2	few	CASSLVLLGTGLGYTF
TRBV6-5	TRBJ2-3	NA	CASSLGSGFADTQYF
TRBV27	TRBJ1-2	few	CASSLQGAHGYTF
TRBV18	TRBJ2-1	NA	CASSRFPGQGYNEQFF